Reported below is one TCR beta chain. No antigen is known for it. This record belongs to a study of T cells after yellow fever vaccination. Study-level results: Booster samples showed a return of most primary-vaccination clones (about 97% CD4, about 88% CD8).

5'RACE template switching generated TCR cDNA, adding a universal primer site and UMIs. TCRdb called the 5' RACE reads again in MiXCR, with one record for every CDR3 protein. The table shows 250,000 to 400,000 distinct CDR3 sequences, with 3.5% to 5% occurring only once. Germline CDR1 reads SGHTA; CDR2 reads FQGNSA. Trimming shortened V by 1 base and J by 1 base, and 13 bases separated the two germline ends. The CDR3 consists of 16 residues. The source material was PBMCs, sampled 15 days after the yellow fever booster vaccination. The V gene is TRBV7-2, the J gene TRBJ1-1; D remains unclear. The origin of this receptor is a man aged 18-30 years who received the YFV17D yellow fever vaccine. This CDR3 reads CASSLVLWEGNTEAFF. The CDR3 region has the DNA TGTGCCAGCAGCTTAGTGTTGTGGGAGGGGAACACTGAAGCTTTCTTT. Full variable domain (missing parts from reference TRBV7-2 and TRBJ1-1): GAGVSQSPSNKVTEKGKDVELRCDPISGHTALYWYRQSLGQGLEFLIYFQGNSAPDKSGLPSDRFSAERTGGSVSTLTIQRTQQEDSAVYLCASSLVLWEGNTEAFFGQGTRLTVV.